The 23 T cell receptor beta chains presented below share a single source sample, sequenced in a study of regulatory T cells in long-lasting Graves disease. The TCR beta library used iRepertoire HTBI primers with Arm-PCR amplification of CDR3. TCRdb analysed the multiplex PCR reads with MiXCR anew, one entry per CDR3 protein. The data contain 300,000 or so distinct CDR3 sequences, 15% to 20% of them seen just once; the ten biggest clones take up 25% to 35%. Time point: persistent/refractory GD, antithyroid drugs over 5 years with positive TRAb. RNA isolated from PBMCs was used to make the TCR library. The sequencing used peripheral blood mononuclear cells (PBMCs), collected when the disease was refractory, from a patient treated with antithyroid drugs. The receptor set was obtained from a female donor with Graves disease.

The chain links TRBV19 to TRBJ1-1; D gene unclear. Germline lookup yields CDR1 LNHDA and CDR2 SQIVND (reference sequence). This CDR3 is 14 amino acids long. The germline V and J ends were trimmed by 1 base and 4 bases, with 10 bases remaining between them. CDR3 coding DNA: TGTGCCAGTAGTATAGTCCTGAGTTCCACTGAAGCTTTCTTT. Translated: CASSIVLSSTEAFF.

A few counts support this clonotype. The chain joins TRBV7-9 to TRBJ1-5, with D unresolved. The germline gives CDR1 SEHNR, CDR2 FQNEAQ (reference sequence). The CDR3 totals 15 residues. V was trimmed by 3 bases and J by 2 bases, leaving 11 bases between them. The CDR3 sequence: CASSLEVAGNQPQHF. The CDR3 DNA reads TGTGCCAGCAGCTTGGAGGTGGCAGGCAATCAGCCCCAGCATTTT.

The rearrangement joins TRBV19 to TRBJ1-2, with D unclear. The CDR3 totals 15 residues. Looked up from germline, CDR1 is LNHDA and CDR2 is SQIVND (reference sequence). V lost 4 bases to trimming and J lost 1 base, with 13 bases between them. CDR3 region: CASSTLGRLNYGYTF. Here the CDR3 DNA reads TGTGCCAGTAGTACGCTTGGACGGCTTAACTATGGCTACACCTTC.

This clonotype was counted only a few times. Here the CDR3 reads CASTPSGGAGETQYF. As DNA, the CDR3 is TGTGCCAGCACCCCTAGCGGGGGGGCGGGGGAGACCCAGTACTTC. The V gene is TRBV19, the J gene TRBJ2-5, with 12 bases that match TRBD2. Germline CDR1 LNHDA, CDR2 SQIVND (reference sequence). V lost 9 bases, J lost 5 bases, and 10 bases stayed unmatched. The CDR3 loop spans 15 amino acids.

This clonotype was seen only a few times. The V call is TRBV2, the J call TRBJ2-2, with D uncertain. V lost 4 bases and J lost 6, with 15 bases in between. Germline CDR1 is SNHLY and CDR2 is FYNNEI. The CDR3 runs to 15 residues. The CDR3 spells CASSVRLVGSGELFF. The CDR3 coding sequence is TGTGCCAGCAGTGTAAGGCTAGTTGGGTCCGGGGAGCTGTTTTTT.

This clonotype was counted many times. The V and J genes are TRBV20-1 and TRBJ1-4; D gene uncertain. In germline, CDR1 is DFQATT, CDR2 SNEGSKA (reference sequence). The length of the CDR3 is 13 residues. V was clipped by 3 bases and J by 4 bases, with 9 bases between them. CDR3: CSASWVSNEKLFF. CDR3 DNA sequence: TGCAGTGCTAGTTGGGTTAGTAATGAAAAACTGTTTTTT.

This clonotype was seen only a few times. This may stem from a read error, because a much larger clone lies one nucleotide away. The chain has TRBV11-3 and TRBJ2-5; either TRBD1 or TRBD2 may supply D (6 bases each). Trimming removed 5 bases from V and 2 bases from J, with 15 bases in between. CDR3 length: 15 amino acids. Germline V CDR1 and CDR2: SGHNT, YENEEA. CDR3 sequence (DNA): TGTGCCAGCAGCCGACGGGGGCCCAAACAAGAGACCCAGTACTTC. Its protein is CASSRRGPKQETQYF.

The chain combines TRBV6-1 with TRBJ1-5; weak D call: TRBD1 (5 bases). Trimming pared 10 bases from V and 0 bases from J, leaving 13 bases between. The CDR3 runs 14 residues. Per germline, CDR1 MNHNS and CDR2 SASEGT. The CDR3 spells CAIRGGGSNQPQHF. The CDR3 nucleotides are TGTGCCATCCGGGGGGGGGGTAGCAATCAGCCCCAGCATTTT.

This clonotype appeared many times. The V call is TRBV6-1, the J call TRBJ2-7; D is uncertain. The CDR3 consists of 11 residues. The V gene lost 5 bases and the J gene lost 4 bases, with 6 bases spanning the gap. Germline V gene lookup returns CDR1 MNHNS and CDR2 SASEGT. The chain's CDR3 is CASSNEYEQYF. CDR3 DNA: TGTGCCAGCAGTAACGAATACGAGCAGTACTTC.

This clonotype was recorded once. The rearrangement uses TRBV12-3 or TRBV12-4 and TRBJ2-3; the D gene is possibly TRBD2 (5 bases). The ends were cut back, 2 bases at V and 8 bases at J, with 11 bases in the middle. This CDR3 has 13 residues. This CDR3 is CASSLLGEGTQYF. Here the CDR3 DNA reads TGTGCCAGCAGTTTACTAGGAGAGGGTACGCAGTATTTT.

This clonotype was found many times. This chain joins TRBV6-9 and TRBJ2-7; 11 bases match TRBD1. V was clipped by 2 bases and J by 9 bases; unmatched bases: 12. Germline CDR1 reads MNHGY; CDR2 reads SVAAGI. This CDR3 region has 16 residues. The CDR3 region has the DNA TGTGCCAGCAGTTATCGGGACAGGGGGAACACGAACAGGCAGTACTTC. Amino acids: CASSYRDRGNTNRQYF.

This clonotype was detected many times. The J gene is TRBJ1-1, the V gene TRBV18, with D possibly TRBD1 on 5 matching bases. V lost 5 bases and J 6 bases, leaving 10 bases between the germline ends. Germline CDR1 and CDR2: KGHSH and LQKENI. The CDR3 length is 12 residues. This chain's CDR3 is CASSAPGAEAFF. CDR3 in DNA: TGTGCCAGCTCAGCGCCGGGGGCTGAAGCTTTCTTT.

This chain joins TRBV12-3 or TRBV12-4 and TRBJ2-7; D ambiguous. This CDR3 comprises 13 residues. Trimming took off 5 bases at V and 6 bases at J, with 14 bases between the two ends. CDR3 nucleotide sequence: TGTGCCAGCAGTCCGCGACTGGCTTCCGAGCAGTACTTC. It encodes CASSPRLASEQYF.

This clonotype was observed many times. The gene calls are TRBV7-2 and TRBJ1-2; 8 positions match TRBD1. CDR1 is SGHTA and CDR2 is FQGNSA in the germline V gene. V lost 6 bases to trimming and J lost 4 bases; unmatched junction nucleotides: 10. The CDR3 has 15 amino acids. The CDR3 sequence: CASRGDRTGPYGYTF. DNA for the CDR3: TGTGCCAGCAGGGGCGATAGGACAGGGCCCTATGGCTACACCTTC.

Ten or more counts support this clonotype. The chain employs TRBV7-3 and TRBJ2-7, with no clear D. CDR1 and CDR2 (germline): SGHTA, FQGTGA. The CDR3 extends over 13 amino acids. V was cut by 4 bases and J by 3 bases, with 10 bases left in between. Here the CDR3 DNA reads TGTGCCAGCAGCTCGGACCCGTTCTACGAGCAGTACTTC. Amino acids: CASSSDPFYEQYF. Full variable domain (missing parts from reference TRBV7-3 and TRBJ2-7): GAGVSQTPSNKVTEKGKYVELRCDPISGHTALYWYRQSLGQGPEFLIYFQGTGAADDSGLPNDRFFAVRPEGSVSTLKIQRTERGDSAVYLCASSSDPFYEQYFGPGTRLTVT.

The chain recombines TRBV28 with TRBJ2-1, with 12 positions matching TRBD2. The CDR3 runs to 13 residues. The germline CDR1 and CDR2 sequences are MDHEN and SYDVKM. With V trimmed by 5 bases and J by 16 bases, 9 bases remained unmatched. The CDR3 bases are TGTGCCAGCAGTGTATCTAGCGGGAGGGCCAGCTTCTTC. It translates to CASSVSSGRASFF.

The gene calls are TRBV19 and TRBJ2-2; D perhaps matches TRBD2 (5 bases). The germline V gene has CDR1 LNHDA and CDR2 SQIVND (reference sequence). The CDR3 spans 17 residues. V gave up 9 bases and J gave up 0 bases, with 20 bases separating them. The CDR3 bases are TGTGCCAGCCTATCAACCGGACTCTACTCGAACACCGGGGAGCTGTTTTTT. Protein product: CASLSTGLYSNTGELFF.

This clonotype was seen many times. This rearrangement joins TRBV7-2 to TRBJ2-4; no firm D call. With 2 bases removed from V and 7 bases from J, the gap between germline ends came to 9 bases. This CDR3 has 13 residues. Germline V lookup: CDR1 SGHTA, CDR2 FQGNSA. The DNA for the CDR3 is TGTGCCAGCAGCTTAACTATTAGGAACATTCAGTACTTC. This gives the protein CASSLTIRNIQYF.

This clonotype was detected only a few times. This chain links TRBV6-5 with TRBJ2-2; possible D gene TRBD1, 6 bases. This CDR3 comprises 15 residues. V was clipped by 1 base and J by 3 bases, with 9 bases between them. Germline V gives CDR1 MNHEY, CDR2 SVGAGI. CDR3 DNA: TGTGCCAGCAGTTACTTGGGGGCGGACACCGGGGAGCTGTTTTTT. Protein sequence: CASSYLGADTGELFF.

Concerning this clonotype: Likely a read error: the CDR3 ends without its conserved phenylalanine or tryptophan. The V call is TRBV12-3 or TRBV12-4, the J call TRBJ1-2; D is ambiguous. The CDR3 is made up of 12 amino acids. CDR3 protein: CAGSPLLSGYTI. In nucleotides, the CDR3 is TGTGCCGGCAGTCCCCTTCTGTCTGGCTACACCATC.

This clonotype was seen ten or more times. V and J are TRBV25-1 and TRBJ2-7; possibly TRBD2 for D (6 bases). V gave up 4 bases and J gave up 3 bases, with 7 bases separating them. This CDR3 comprises 12 residues. In germline, CDR1 is MGHDK, CDR2 SYGVNS. DNA of the CDR3: TGTGCCAGCAGTGTGGGAGGCTACGAGCAGTACTTC. Its translation is CASSVGGYEQYF.

The genes are TRBV6-1 and TRBJ1-1; 9 nucleotides align to TRBD1. CDR1 is MNHNS, CDR2 SASEGT, per germline. J lost 8 bases, V lost 11 bases, and 15 bases had no gene match. The length of the CDR3 is 14 residues. Written as DNA, the CDR3 is TGTGCCTCCAAATCTCAACAGGGGGCGGCCGAAGCTTTCTTT. Encoded protein: CASKSQQGAAEAFF.

This clonotype came up many times. The rearrangement uses TRBV5-1 and TRBJ2-7; TRBD2 matches 12 bases. Germline CDR1 and CDR2: SGHRS and YFSETQ. The CDR3 is made up of 14 amino acids. V was pared by 5 bases and J by 5 bases, with 5 bases of the junction left unmatched. CDR3 in amino acids: CASSLTSGSHEQYF. The CDR3 bases are TGCGCCAGCAGTTTGACTAGCGGGAGCCACGAGCAGTACTTC.